This TCR beta chain was captured by sequencing in a study of cytomegalovirus exposure and HLA in healthy donors. The study's findings and limits: Presence/absence analysis assumed near-uniform sequencing depth across donors. TCR beta sequences reportedly predicted the HLA-A and HLA-B alleles of most subjects accurately.

The PCR had 60 Vbeta and 13 Jbeta primers. Method: immunoSEQ multiplex PCR; TCRdb's copy keeps in-frame clones and lacks some. The sample lists 150,000 to 200,000 clones, 65% to 85% occurring once. Worth noting for this clone: What it binds is unknown.

The sample was PBMCs. This TCR came from a girl between 10 and 17 years old in good health and CMV-seropositive.

The CDR3 DNA reads TGTGCCAGCAGCCCGGGGGGGGGCCAAGAGACCCAGTACTTC. Encoded protein: CASSPGGGQETQYF. V gene TRBV7-2 combines with J gene TRBJ2-5; TRBD2 matches 8 bases. Trimming cost V 5 bases and J 1 base; bases outside gene matches: 3. This CDR3 is 14 amino acids long. CDR1 is SGHTA, CDR2 FQGNSA, per germline.